These T cell receptor beta chains were read from a single sample in a study of CD8+ T cells in alopecia areata. TCRdb's table, derived via immunoSEQ multiplex PCR, lists solely in-frame clones and lacks some. The repertoire includes 150,000 to 250,000 clones, roughly 50% of them detected once, and roughly 5% sits in the top ten. The sample consisted of CD4+ T cells sorted from blood, taken at week 24, from a patient treated with tofacitinib. The source is a human donor with alopecia areata. Both conserved end residues are part of each CDR3. D genes are given only for firm matches. Clone size, where shown, is once, few, many, or a class for clones that have expanded.

d_gene,v_gene,abundance,j_gene,CDR3nt,CDR3aa
TRBD2,TRBV29-1,NA,TRBJ2-1,TGCAGCGTTGAAGATGGGGGGGACTGGGGAGTCACGCATGAGCAGTTCTTC,CSVEDGGDWGVTHEQFF
NA,TRBV2,NA,TRBJ2-6,TGTGCCAGCAAGGAGGGGGCTGGGGCCAACGTCCTGACTTTC,CASKEGAGANVLTF
NA,TRBV29-1,NA,TRBJ2-5,TGCAGCGTTGAAGACCAGGGGCAAGAGACCCAGTACTTC,CSVEDQGQETQYF
NA,TRBV20-1,NA,TRBJ1-1,TGCAGGCTCCACACTGAAGCTTTCTTT,CRLHTEAFF
TRBD1,TRBV25-1,few,TRBJ2-5,TGTGCCAGCAGGGGACAGGGACAAGAGACCCAGTACTTC,CASRGQGQETQYF
TRBD1,TRBV7-2,NA,TRBJ1-2,TGTGCCAGCAGCAACCAACCGGGACAGGGGATCTATGGCTACACCTTC,CASSNQPGQGIYGYTF
NA,TRBV29-1,few,TRBJ1-1,TGCAGCGTTGGGGCTGGGGGGCCGAGTGAAGCTTTCTTT,CSVGAGGPSEAFF
NA,TRBV7-2,NA,TRBJ2-3,TGTGCCAGCAGCAAAGACTACCTCACAGATACGCAGTATTTT,CASSKDYLTDTQYF
NA,TRBV19,NA,TRBJ2-1,TGTGCCAGTAGTATCGGGATCCACAATGAGCAGTTCTTC,CASSIGIHNEQFF
NA,TRBV6-6,few,TRBJ2-3,TGTGCCAGCAGTTCCCCACAGCTTAGTACGCAGTATTTT,CASSSPQLSTQYF
NA,TRBV7-9,NA,TRBJ1-6,TGTGCCAGCAGCCCCCGGGGCGCGAATTCACCCCTCCACTTT,CASSPRGANSPLHF
TRBD1,TRBV27,few,TRBJ2-5,TGTGCCAGCAGTTTATCGATGACAGGGGTGGGTAAAGAGACCCAGTACTTC,CASSLSMTGVGKETQYF
NA,TRBV4-1,NA,TRBJ2-1,TGCGCCAGCAGCCAAGATCTGAGAATTGCTTACAATGAGCAGTTCTTC,CASSQDLRIAYNEQFF
NA,TRBV6-5,few,TRBJ2-3,TGTGCCAGCAGTTATCGGGGCGGGGAGCGCACAGATACGCAGTATTTT,CASSYRGGERTDTQYF
NA,TRBV5-1,NA,TRBJ2-7,TGCGCCAGCAGCTTGGACAGTTACTACGAGCAGTACTTC,CASSLDSYYEQYF
TRBD1,TRBV7-9,few,TRBJ1-3,TGTGCCAGCAGCATAGGGGGCGCCGGAAACACCATATATTTT,CASSIGGAGNTIYF